This T cell receptor beta chain was sequenced in a study of response to subunit inactivated influenza vaccine. About this clonotype itself: As yet, its antigen is unknown.

Notes on the study in general: Authors suggested seasonal influenza vaccinations each recruit few new T cells.

TCRdb re-called the RT-PCR reads with MiXCR, one entry per CDR3 protein. Of about 480,000 distinct CDR3 sequences listed, around 25% are singletons. Between the trimmed V and J ends, which lost 1 base and 5 bases, there was a span of 6 bases. The CDR3 runs to 12 residues. Germline CDR1 ENHRY, CDR2 SYGVKD. The sample in question was CD4+ T cells sorted from PBMCs, obtained roughly 5 days after vaccination. The TCR originated in a man aged 50 or older who received an inactivated influenza vaccine. J is TRBJ2-7 and V is TRBV10-3; D could derive from TRBD1 or TRBD2 (5 bases each). The CDR3 DNA reads as TGTGCCATCAGTGAGTGGGGGAACGAGCAGTACTTC. This sequence encodes CAISEWGNEQYF.